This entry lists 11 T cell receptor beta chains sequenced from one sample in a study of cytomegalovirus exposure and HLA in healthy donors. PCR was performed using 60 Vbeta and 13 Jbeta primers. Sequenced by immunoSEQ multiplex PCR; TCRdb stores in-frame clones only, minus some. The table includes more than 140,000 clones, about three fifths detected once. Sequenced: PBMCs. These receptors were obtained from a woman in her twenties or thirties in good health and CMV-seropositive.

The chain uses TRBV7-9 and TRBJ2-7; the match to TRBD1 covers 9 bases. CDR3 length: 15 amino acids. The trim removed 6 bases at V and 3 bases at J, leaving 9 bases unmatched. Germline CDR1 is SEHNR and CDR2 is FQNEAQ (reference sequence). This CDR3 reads CASSLQGAKLYEQYF. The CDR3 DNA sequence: TGTGCCAGCAGTTTACAGGGGGCGAAACTCTACGAGCAGTACTTC.

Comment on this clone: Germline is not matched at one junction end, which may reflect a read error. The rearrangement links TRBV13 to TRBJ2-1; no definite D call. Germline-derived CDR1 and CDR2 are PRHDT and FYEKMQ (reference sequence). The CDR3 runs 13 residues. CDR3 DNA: TGTGCCAGCAGCTTTTTACAGATCAATGCGCAGTTCTTC. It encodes CASSFLQINAQFF.

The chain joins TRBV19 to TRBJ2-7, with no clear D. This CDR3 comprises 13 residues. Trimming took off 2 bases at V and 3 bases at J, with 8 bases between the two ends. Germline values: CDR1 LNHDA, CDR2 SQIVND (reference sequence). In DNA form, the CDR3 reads TGTGCCAGTAGTATACCCACCGGCTACGAGCAGTACTTC. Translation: CASSIPTGYEQYF.

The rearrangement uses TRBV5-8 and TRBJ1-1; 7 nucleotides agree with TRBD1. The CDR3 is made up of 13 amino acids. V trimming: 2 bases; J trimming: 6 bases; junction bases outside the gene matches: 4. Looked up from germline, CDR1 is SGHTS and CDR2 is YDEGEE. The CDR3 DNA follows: TGTGCCAGCAGCTTAACAGGGGCAGCTGAAGCTTTCTTT. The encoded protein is CASSLTGAAEAFF.

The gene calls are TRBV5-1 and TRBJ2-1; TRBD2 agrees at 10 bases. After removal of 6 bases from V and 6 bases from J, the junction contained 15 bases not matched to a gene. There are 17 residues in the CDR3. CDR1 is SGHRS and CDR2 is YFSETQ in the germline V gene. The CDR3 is CASTPHSRTSGTNEQFF. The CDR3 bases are TGCGCCAGCACCCCGCATTCTCGGACTAGCGGAACCAATGAGCAGTTCTTC.

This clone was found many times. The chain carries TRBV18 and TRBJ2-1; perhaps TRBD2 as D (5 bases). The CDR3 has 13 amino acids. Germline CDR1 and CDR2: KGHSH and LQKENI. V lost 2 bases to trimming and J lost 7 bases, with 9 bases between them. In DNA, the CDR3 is TGTGCCAGCTCACCAAGCCGGGAAAATGAGCAGTTCTTC. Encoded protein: CASSPSRENEQFF.

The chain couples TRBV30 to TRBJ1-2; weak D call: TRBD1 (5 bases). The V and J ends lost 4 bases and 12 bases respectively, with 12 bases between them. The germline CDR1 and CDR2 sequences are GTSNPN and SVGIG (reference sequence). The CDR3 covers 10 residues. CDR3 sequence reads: CAWNGGAHTF. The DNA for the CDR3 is TGTGCCTGGAATGGCGGGGCCCACACCTTC.

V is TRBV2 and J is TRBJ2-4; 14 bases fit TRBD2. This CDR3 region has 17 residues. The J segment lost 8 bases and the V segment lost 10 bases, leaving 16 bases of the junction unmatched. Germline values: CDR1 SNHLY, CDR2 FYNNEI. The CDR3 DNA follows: TGTGCCACCAGGCCCGGGGGACTAGCGGGAGATTGGGACATTCAGTACTTC. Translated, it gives CATRPGGLAGDWDIQYF.

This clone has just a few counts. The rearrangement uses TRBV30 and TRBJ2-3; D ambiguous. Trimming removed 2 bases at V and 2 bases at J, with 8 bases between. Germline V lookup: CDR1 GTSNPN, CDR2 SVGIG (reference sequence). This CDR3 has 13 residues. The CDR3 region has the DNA TGTGCCTGGAGTAGCTCTTTCACAGATACGCAGTATTTT. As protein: CAWSSSFTDTQYF.

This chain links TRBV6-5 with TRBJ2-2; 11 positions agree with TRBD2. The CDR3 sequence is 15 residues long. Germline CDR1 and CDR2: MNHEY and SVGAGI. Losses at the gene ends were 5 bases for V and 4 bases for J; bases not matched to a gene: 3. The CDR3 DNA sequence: TGTGCCAGCAGTCCCGGACTAGCGGGCACCGGGGAGCTGTTTTTT. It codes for CASSPGLAGTGELFF.

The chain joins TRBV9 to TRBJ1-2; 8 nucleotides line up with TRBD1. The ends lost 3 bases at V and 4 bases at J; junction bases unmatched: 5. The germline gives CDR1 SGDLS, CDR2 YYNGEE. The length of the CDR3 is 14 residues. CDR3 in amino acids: CASSARQGIYGYTF. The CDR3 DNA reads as TGTGCCAGCAGCGCCCGACAGGGGATCTATGGCTACACCTTC.